This T cell receptor beta chain was sequenced in a study of blood T cell repertoires in COVID-19. The wider study: Sources were T cells, B-cell-depleted T cells, or PBMCs; the material itself was cDNA or gDNA.

Germline V gives CDR1 SGHAT, CDR2 FQNNGV. V lost 5 bases, J lost 6 bases, and 12 bases lay in between. The CDR3 covers 13 residues. Assay used: immunoSEQ multiplex PCR; TCRdb lists only in-frame clones, some missing. In the table there are some 94,000 clones, about nine tenths of which are singletons. The receptor was isolated from a human donor in a cohort sampled during active COVID-19. The material sequenced was peripheral blood. The chain is built from TRBV11-2 and TRBJ2-3; D not certain. CDR3 in amino acids: CASSPPGFDTQYF. The CDR3 DNA is TGTGCCAGCAGCCCCCCCGGGTTTGATACGCAGTATTTT.